The clone carrying this TCR beta chain came up many times. As yet, its antigen is unknown. This CDR3 contains 13 residues. With 5 bases clipped from V and 6 bases from J, the junction kept 7 bases outside the gene matches. Looked up from germline, CDR1 is SQVTM and CDR2 is ANQGSEA. These data are taken from a study of CD8 T cells in ankylosing spondylitis. Libraries for TCR beta were made by quantitative 5'-RACE with molecular barcodes. A single record per CDR3 protein comes from TCRdb applying MiXCR to the 5' RACE reads. The table lists about 330,000 distinct CDR3 sequences, less than 10% of them singletons. Findings and limits, study-wide: Disease-linked clones reportedly concentrated significantly in matched ankylosing spondylitis synovial fluid. Seven or eight highly homologous variants formed a TCR beta motif that appeared characteristic of ankylosing spondylitis blood.

The source material was blood, either unsorted or a sorted T cell fraction (not recorded which). The chain employs TRBV29-1 and TRBJ1-1; the match to TRBD1 covers 9 bases. This TCR was sampled from a male donor with ankylosing spondylitis. Written as DNA, the CDR3 is TGCAGCGTTTGGGACAGGGCGATACCTGAAGCTTTCTTT. Translated: CSVWDRAIPEAFF.